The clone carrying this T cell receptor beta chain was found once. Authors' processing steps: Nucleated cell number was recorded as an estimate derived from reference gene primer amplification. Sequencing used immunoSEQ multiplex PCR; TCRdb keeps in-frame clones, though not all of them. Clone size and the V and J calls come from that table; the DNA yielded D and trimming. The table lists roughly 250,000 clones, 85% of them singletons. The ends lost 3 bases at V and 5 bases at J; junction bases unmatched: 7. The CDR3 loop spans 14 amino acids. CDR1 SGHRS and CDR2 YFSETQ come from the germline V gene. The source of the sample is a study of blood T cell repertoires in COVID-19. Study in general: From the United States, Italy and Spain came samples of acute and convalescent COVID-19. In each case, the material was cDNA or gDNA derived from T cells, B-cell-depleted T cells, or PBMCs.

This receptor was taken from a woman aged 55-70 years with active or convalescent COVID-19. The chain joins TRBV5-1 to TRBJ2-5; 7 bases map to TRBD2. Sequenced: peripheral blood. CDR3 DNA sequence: TGCGCCAGCAGCTGGGACTACGAGGGGGAGACCCAGTACTTC. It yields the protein CASSWDYEGETQYF.